This is a list of T cell receptor beta chains from one sample in a study of CD8 T cells in acute hepatitis C reinfection. Sequenced by immunoSEQ multiplex PCR; TCRdb stores in-frame clones only, minus some. The sample includes tens of thousands of clones, approximately 85% seen only once; the top ten take about a tenth. Source material: naive CD8+ T cells from PBMCs. The source is a woman aged 18-29 years who spontaneously cleared hepatitis C infection. Both conserved end residues are part of each CDR3. A D gene is named only where the DNA matches it firmly. A clone size is listed for some rows: how often the clone was seen (once, few, many), or a class if it is expanded.

CDR3 protein	CDR3 DNA	D gene	clone size	J gene	V gene
CASRPASGGELFF	TGTGCCAGCCGCCCCGCCTCGGGCGGGGAGCTGTTTTTT	.	.	TRBJ2-2	TRBV27
CAHETETYEQYF	TGTGCCCACGAGACGGAAACCTACGAGCAGTACTTC	.	.	TRBJ2-7	TRBV7-9
CARIGRAYNSPLHF	TGCGCCCGCATCGGCAGGGCCTATAATTCACCCCTCCACTTT	.	.	TRBJ1-6	TRBV10-1
CASSQSLGPSSGNTIYF	TGCGCCAGCAGTCAATCTTTGGGACCGAGCTCTGGAAACACCATATATTTT	.	.	TRBJ1-3	TRBV23-1
CASSLGTGVRETQYF	TGTGCCAGCAGCTTGGGAACAGGGGTGAGGGAGACCCAGTACTTC	TRBD1	once	TRBJ2-5	TRBV5-4
CASGLYGRPYEQYF	TGTGCTAGTGGTTTGTACGGGCGGCCCTACGAGCAGTACTTC	.	few	TRBJ2-7	TRBV12-5
CATSSDRGNNEQFF	TGTGCCACCAGCAGCGACCGAGGGAACAATGAGCAGTTCTTC	.	.	TRBJ2-1	TRBV15
CASSLAHRGNTGELFF	TGTGCCAGCAGCTTGGCCCACAGGGGGAACACCGGGGAGCTGTTTTTT	TRBD1	.	TRBJ2-2	TRBV5-4
CASSQAEGKFF	TGCGCCAGCAGCCAAGCGGAAGGAAAGTTCTTC	.	.	TRBJ2-1	TRBV4-1
CASSQGLGYTF	TGCGCCAGCAGCCAGGGACTAGGCTACACCTTC	.	.	TRBJ1-2	TRBV4-1
CASSLSSGQSSYNEQFF	TGCGCCAGCAGCTTGAGTAGCGGTCAAAGCTCCTACAATGAGCAGTTCTTC	.	.	TRBJ2-1	TRBV5-1
CASTPGGFETGELFF	TGTGCCAGCACACCAGGGGGCTTCGAGACCGGGGAGCTGTTTTTT	TRBD1	.	TRBJ2-2	TRBV27
CASSDEGMNTEAFF	TGTGCCAGCAGTGACGAGGGGATGAACACTGAAGCTTTCTTT	.	.	TRBJ1-1	TRBV2
CASSQPPHNEQFF	TGTGCCAGCAGTCAACCCCCCCACAATGAGCAGTTCTTC	.	once	TRBJ2-1	TRBV6-5
CASSEGTSGMTGELFF	TGTGCCAGCAGCGAGGGGACTAGCGGGATGACCGGGGAGCTGTTTTTT	TRBD2	.	TRBJ2-2	TRBV9
CASSLAQGATEAFF	TGTGCCAGCAGCTTAGCGCAGGGCGCCACTGAAGCTTTCTTT	.	.	TRBJ1-1	TRBV7-8
CASSLGAGGHTGELFF	TGTGCCAGCAGCTTAGGAGCGGGAGGGCACACCGGGGAGCTGTTTTTT	TRBD2	.	TRBJ2-2	TRBV13
CASSQLETQYF	TGCGCCAGCAGCCAGTTAGAGACCCAGTACTTC	.	.	TRBJ2-5	TRBV4-1
CASSQRVENYGYTF	TGCGCCAGCAGCCAGCGAGTTGAGAACTATGGCTACACCTTC	.	.	TRBJ1-2	TRBV4-1
CASSSLSGQATSSYNEQFF	TGTGCCAGCAGCAGTCTTAGCGGGCAGGCAACGAGCTCCTACAATGAGCAGTTCTTC	TRBD2	.	TRBJ2-1	TRBV27
CAWSRTGNQPQHF	TGTGCCTGGAGTAGGACGGGCAATCAGCCCCAGCATTTT	.	.	TRBJ1-5	TRBV30
CASSDPDRATGELFF	TGTGCCAGCAGTGATCCGGACAGGGCCACCGGGGAGCTGTTTTTT	TRBD1	.	TRBJ2-2	TRBV25-1
CASKGQARMNTEAFF	TGTGCCAGCAAAGGACAGGCGAGGATGAACACTGAAGCTTTCTTT	TRBD1	.	TRBJ1-1	TRBV6-5
CASSVWDYNEQFF	TGTGCCAGCAGCGTATGGGATTACAATGAGCAGTTCTTC	.	.	TRBJ2-1	TRBV9
CASSLKTSDHNEQFF	TGTGCCAGCAGCCTGAAGACTAGCGACCACAATGAGCAGTTCTTC	TRBD2	.	TRBJ2-1	TRBV5-6
CASSRTGSGELFF	TGTGCCAGCAGCCGAACAGGGTCCGGGGAGCTGTTTTTT	.	.	TRBJ2-2	TRBV14
CASSPAGTGALSRVYEQFF	TGTGCCAGCAGCCCGGCCGGGACAGGAGCCCTCTCGAGGGTCTATGAGCAGTTCTTC	TRBD1	.	TRBJ2-1	TRBV7-9
CASSVGSAVDIQYF	TGTGCCAGCAGCGTCGGCTCAGCGGTGGACATTCAGTACTTC	.	.	TRBJ2-4	TRBV9
CASSITPGVAEAFF	TGTGCCAGTAGTATTACCCCGGGTGTTGCTGAAGCTTTCTTT	.	.	TRBJ1-1	TRBV19
CATSREGGAGGALNGYTF	TGTGCCACCAGCAGAGAGGGTGGGGCAGGGGGCGCTCTGAATGGCTACACCTTC	TRBD1	.	TRBJ1-2	TRBV15
CASSLLRGAEETQYF	TGTGCCAGCAGCTTACTCAGGGGTGCAGAAGAGACCCAGTACTTC	.	.	TRBJ2-5	TRBV7-8